These T cell receptor beta chains were read from a single sample in a study of blood T cell repertoires in COVID-19. TCRdb keeps only in-frame clones here, not all; method: immunoSEQ multiplex PCR. The sample carries approximately 60,000 clones, under 85% recorded once. The sample consisted of peripheral blood. The receptors here all came from an elderly woman with active or convalescent COVID-19. CDR3s include the opening cysteine and the closing phenylalanine or tryptophan. The D gene is left open where the match is weak. Size is stated for part of the rows, as once, few or many counts, or as a class when the clone is expanded.

>TRBV5-1|.|TRBJ1-5|.
TGCGCCAGCAGCGTTCATAGCAATCAGCCCCAGCATTTT
CASSVHSNQPQHF
>TRBV2|TRBD1|TRBJ1-4|.
TGTGCCAGCAGCCTAGTTCCGGGACAGGGCCGGGCAACTAATGAAAAACTGTTTTTT
CASSLVPGQGRATNEKLFF
>TRBV29-1|.|TRBJ2-7|.
TGCAGCGTTGGCCACGGGGTCTACGAGCAGTACTTC
CSVGHGVYEQYF
>TRBV19|TRBD1|TRBJ1-4|.
TGTGCCAGTAGCGCCGACAGGGGGCATATCGAAAAACTGTTTTTT
CASSADRGHIEKLFF
>TRBV5-1|TRBD1|TRBJ1-1|.
TGCGCCAGCAGCTTCCGGGACAGGGCTCCTATGAACACTGAAGCTTTCTTT
CASSFRDRAPMNTEAFF
>TRBV5-1|.|TRBJ1-2|.
TGCGCCAGCAGCTTCCGCAGGGAGGACTATGGCTACACCTTC
CASSFRREDYGYTF
>TRBV20-1|TRBD1|TRBJ1-5|.
TGCAGTGCTAGTTTTAGTGGGACAGGGGGTACCAATCAGCCCCAGCATTTT
CSASFSGTGGTNQPQHF
>TRBV7-9|.|TRBJ1-1|.
TGTGCCAGCAGCCCTACCTTTATCGGGAACACTGAAGCTTTCTTT
CASSPTFIGNTEAFF
>TRBV6-5|.|TRBJ1-2|.
TGTGCCAGCAGCTGGGCCGGGAATGGCTACACCTTC
CASSWAGNGYTF
>TRBV19|.|TRBJ2-7|.
TGTGCCAGTAGTTTGACAGATGCCTACGAGCAGTACTTC
CASSLTDAYEQYF
>TRBV6-1|TRBD2|TRBJ2-1|once
TGTGCCAGCAGTGAAGCCGGGGCTAGCGGGGAAGGCGAGTTCTTC
CASSEAGASGEGEFF
>TRBV14|TRBD1|TRBJ1-2|.
TGTGCCAGCAGCCAGACGACAGGGTTAGGCTACACCTTC
CASSQTTGLGYTF
>TRBV10-3|.|TRBJ1-4|.
TGTGCCATCAGTGCCAGGGAATCCGGAAAACTGTTTTTT
CAISARESGKLFF
>TRBV4-1|.|TRBJ2-7|few
TGCGCCAGCAGCCAAGGGACTATTCAAGCCTACGAGCAGTACTTC
CASSQGTIQAYEQYF